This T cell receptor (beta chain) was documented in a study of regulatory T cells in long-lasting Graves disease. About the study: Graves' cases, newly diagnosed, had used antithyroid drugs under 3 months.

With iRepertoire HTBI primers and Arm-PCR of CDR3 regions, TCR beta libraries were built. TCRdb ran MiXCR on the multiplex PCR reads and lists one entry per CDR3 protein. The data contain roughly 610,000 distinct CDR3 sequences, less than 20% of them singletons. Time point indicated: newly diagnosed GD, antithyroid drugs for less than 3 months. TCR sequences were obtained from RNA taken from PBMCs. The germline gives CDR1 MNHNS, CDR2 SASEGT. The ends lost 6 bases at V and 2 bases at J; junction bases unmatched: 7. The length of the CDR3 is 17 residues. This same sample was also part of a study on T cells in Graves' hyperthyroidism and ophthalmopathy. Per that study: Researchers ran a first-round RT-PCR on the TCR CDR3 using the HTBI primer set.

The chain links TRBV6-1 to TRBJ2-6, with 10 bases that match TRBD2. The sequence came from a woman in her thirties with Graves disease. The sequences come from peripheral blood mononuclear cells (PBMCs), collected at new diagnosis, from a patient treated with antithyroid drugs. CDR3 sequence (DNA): TGTGCCAGCAGAGCCCTAGCGGGAGAAGCTGGGGCCAACGTCCTGACTTTC. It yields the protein CASRALAGEAGANVLTF.